What follows are 20 T cell receptor beta chains derived from one specimen sequenced in a study of blood T cell repertoires in COVID-19. The table came from immunoSEQ multiplex PCR; TCRdb's copy has only in-frame clones and leaves some out. The table lists approximately 220,000 clones, 70% to 90% of them singletons. Sequencing was performed on PBMCs or T cells enriched from blood (not recorded which). Every receptor here comes from a woman between 40 and 50 years old with acute COVID-19.

The genes are TRBV29-1 and TRBJ1-1, with D hard to call. CDR1 and CDR2 (germline): SQVTM, ANQGSEA. The CDR3 covers 13 residues. The V gene lost 5 bases and the J gene lost 0 bases, with 10 bases spanning the gap. CDR3 DNA: TGCAGCGTTCGAGGGCAGATGAACACTGAAGCTTTCTTT. Protein sequence: CSVRGQMNTEAFF. The entire variable domain, with the rest obtained from reference TRBV29-1 and TRBJ1-1, is as follows: SAVISQKPSRDICQRGTSLTIQCQVDSQVTMMFWYRQQPGQSLTLIATANQGSEATYESGFVIDKFPISRPNLTFSTLTVSNMSPEDSSIYLCSVRGQMNTEAFFGQGTRLTVV.

This chain links TRBV7-9 with TRBJ1-4; no definite D call. V lost 11 bases and J lost 8, with 21 bases in between. CDR1 is SEHNR, CDR2 FQNEAQ, per germline (reference sequence). The CDR3 runs 14 residues. The CDR3 is CAASGKAGEEKLFF. CDR3 nucleotides: TGTGCCGCCAGCGGGAAGGCCGGGGAGGAAAAACTGTTTTTT.

This rearrangement joins TRBV19 to TRBJ1-1, with D possibly matching TRBD1 (6 bases). This CDR3 comprises 13 residues. Germline V gene lookup returns CDR1 LNHDA and CDR2 SQIVND (reference sequence). V lost 6 bases and J lost 3, with 11 bases in between. Here the CDR3 reads CASSRGPDTEAFF. The CDR3 nucleotides read TGTGCCAGTAGCAGGGGCCCAGACACTGAAGCTTTCTTT.

This clone was detected only once. The chain employs TRBV13 and TRBJ1-2; 9 nucleotides agree with TRBD1. The J segment lost 6 bases and the V segment lost 6 bases, leaving 17 bases of the junction unmatched. Germline values: CDR1 PRHDT, CDR2 FYEKMQ (reference sequence). The CDR3 extends over 17 amino acids. The CDR3 loop reads CASSFFGTGLGKNGYTF. CDR3 nucleotides: TGTGCCAGCAGTTTCTTCGGGACAGGGCTGGGAAAGAATGGCTACACCTTC.

The chain uses TRBV9 and TRBJ2-1, with 9 bases matching TRBD2. The trim removed 4 bases at V and 0 bases at J, leaving 5 bases unmatched. The germline CDR1 and CDR2 sequences are SGDLS and YYNGEE. There are 16 residues in the CDR3. For the CDR3, the DNA is TGTGCCAGCAGCAGACTAGCGGATAGCTCCTACAATGAGCAGTTCTTC. Its translation is CASSRLADSSYNEQFF.

The gene calls are TRBV27 and TRBJ1-5; D unresolved. The CDR3 loop spans 15 amino acids. The V end was cut by 0 bases, the J end by 0 bases, with 6 bases between. CDR1 is MNHEY, CDR2 SMNVEV, per germline (reference sequence). DNA of the CDR3: TGTGCCAGCAGTTTATCCGGGGTTAGCAATCAGCCCCAGCATTTT. Protein sequence: CASSLSGVSNQPQHF.

The chain is built from TRBV19 and TRBJ1-1; D remains ambiguous. CDR1 is LNHDA, CDR2 SQIVND, per germline (reference sequence). V was trimmed by 2 bases and J by 5 bases, leaving 9 bases between them. The CDR3 totals 13 residues. This CDR3 is CASSIKGRTEAFF. Written as DNA, the CDR3 is TGTGCCAGTAGTATAAAAGGGAGGACTGAAGCTTTCTTT.

The gene calls are TRBV27 and TRBJ1-1; weak D call: TRBD1 (6 bases). Germline V lookup: CDR1 MNHEY, CDR2 SMNVEV (reference sequence). V lost 5 bases, J lost 8 bases, and 12 bases lay in between. The CDR3 is 12 amino acids. The DNA for the CDR3 is TGTGCCAGCAGTGCCGGACAGTTCGAAGCTTTCTTT. It is translated as CASSAGQFEAFF.

The chain links TRBV19 to TRBJ1-4; weak D call: TRBD1 (6 bases). This CDR3 is 17 amino acids long. Between the trimmed V and J ends, which lost 5 bases and 8 bases, there was a span of 24 bases. The V gene's germline CDR1 is LNHDA and CDR2 SQIVND (reference sequence). The CDR3 DNA sequence: TGTGCCAGTAGTCCAACAGGGTTTTCTGGATTAGCAGAAAAACTGTTTTTT. Amino acid sequence: CASSPTGFSGLAEKLFF.

This clone was counted between two and nine times. CDR3 sequence reads: CASSPTTRTETQYF. DNA of the CDR3: TGTGCCAGCAGCCCGACGACTAGAACAGAGACCCAGTACTTC. The chain joins TRBV5-4 to TRBJ2-5; TRBD2 might be the D (6 bases). The germline gives CDR1 SGHNT, CDR2 YYREEE (reference sequence). V was cut by 4 bases and J by 4 bases, with 14 bases left in between. CDR3 length equals 14 residues.

This chain connects TRBV10-3 to TRBJ1-2; no clear D gene. Trimming took off 3 bases at V and 2 bases at J, with 13 bases between the two ends. There are 15 residues in the CDR3. CDR1 ENHRY and CDR2 SYGVKD come from the germline V gene. The CDR3 loop is CAISDKVGGNYGYTF. CDR3 in DNA: TGTGCCATCAGTGATAAGGTCGGAGGAAACTATGGCTACACCTTC.

The J gene is TRBJ2-1, the V gene TRBV9, with D maybe TRBD2 (6 bases). The CDR3 loop spans 15 amino acids. Trimming took 4 bases from V and 1 from J, leaving 12 bases between them. CDR1 is SGDLS and CDR2 is YYNGEE in the germline V gene. The CDR3: CASSLRDLSYNEQFF. The CDR3 bases are TGTGCCAGCAGCCTCCGGGACTTGTCCTACAATGAGCAGTTCTTC.

The chain recombines TRBV19 with TRBJ2-3; 7 bases line up with TRBD1. Germline lookup yields CDR1 LNHDA and CDR2 SQIVND (reference sequence). This CDR3 has 14 amino acids. The junction had 6 bases not matched to a gene; V was cut back by 8 bases and J by 1 base. The DNA of the CDR3 is TGTGCCAGTGGGCAGGGGGATGGCACAGATACGCAGTATTTT. Protein product: CASGQGDGTDTQYF.

This clone has a single count. V and J are TRBV7-2 and TRBJ1-3; TRBD1 matches 10 bases. Germline V CDR1 and CDR2: SGHTA, FQGNSA. The CDR3 sequence is 15 residues long. V lost 4 bases and J lost 7; bases outside the gene matches: 7. CDR3 sequence reads: CASSSQTGGFNTIYF. CDR3 DNA sequence: TGTGCCAGCAGCTCTCAGACAGGGGGCTTCAACACCATATATTTT.

V usage is TRBV30 and J usage is TRBJ1-2; 10 bases align to TRBD1. V lost 0 bases to trimming and J lost 6 bases; unmatched junction nucleotides: 10. The CDR3 is 16 amino acids. In germline, CDR1 is GTSNPN, CDR2 SVGIG (reference sequence). CDR3 residues: CAWSVPVGQGMNGYTF. Written as DNA, the CDR3 is TGTGCCTGGAGTGTACCCGTGGGACAGGGGATGAATGGCTACACCTTC.

The chain employs TRBV20-1 and TRBJ1-2; 8 nucleotides agree with TRBD1. CDR1 DFQATT and CDR2 SNEGSKA come from the germline V gene (reference sequence). Trimming at V came to 4 bases and at J to 8 bases, leaving 3 bases not matched to a gene. The length of the CDR3 is 11 residues. The CDR3 DNA is TGCAGTGCTAAGACAGGGGAGGGCTACACCTTC. It codes for CSAKTGEGYTF.

The V and J genes are TRBV6-5 and TRBJ2-7; D gene uncertain. The V gene lost 6 bases and the J gene lost 3 bases, with 6 bases spanning the gap. Germline-derived CDR1 and CDR2 are MNHEY and SVGAGI. The CDR3 extends over 11 amino acids. Here the CDR3 reads CASRGVYEQYF. Written as DNA, the CDR3 is TGTGCCAGCAGGGGCGTCTACGAGCAGTACTTC.

The rearrangement joins TRBV14 to TRBJ1-6, with D hard to call. In germline, CDR1 is SGHDN, CDR2 FVKESK. V shed 1 base and J shed 2 bases, with 9 bases lying between them. The CDR3 totals 16 residues. Here the CDR3 reads CASSQAGITYNSPLHF. CDR3 nucleotides: TGTGCCAGCAGCCAAGCCGGGATTACCTATAATTCACCCCTCCACTTT.

In the case of this clone: The same CDR3 can be traced to other DNA sequences in this sample. The rearrangement joins TRBV19 to TRBJ1-1; D may be TRBD1 (6 bases). CDR1 and CDR2 from the germline V gene are LNHDA and SQIVND (reference sequence). The germline V and J ends were trimmed by 4 bases and 4 bases, with 13 bases remaining between them. There are 14 residues in the CDR3. The CDR3 DNA sequence: TGTGCCAGTAGTACTTACACAGGGAGCACTGAAGCTTTCTTT. This sequence encodes CASSTYTGSTEAFF. Full variable domain (rest looked up from reference TRBV19 and TRBJ1-1): DGGITQSPKYLFRKEGQNVTLSCEQNLNHDAMYWYRQDPGQGLRLIYYSQIVNDFQKGDIAEGYSVSREKKESFPLTVTSAQKNPTAFYLCASSTYTGSTEAFFGQGTRLTVV.

This chain connects TRBV11-2 to TRBJ1-6, with 7 bases lining up with TRBD1. This CDR3 comprises 16 residues. The V gene's germline CDR1 is SGHAT and CDR2 FQNNGV. V lost 2 bases to trimming and J lost 6 bases; unmatched junction nucleotides: 7. The CDR3 loop reads CASSLKDRIGNSPLHF. Here the CDR3 DNA reads TGTGCCAGCAGCTTAAAGGACAGGATTGGTAATTCACCCCTCCACTTT.